The present T cell receptor (beta chain) was sequenced within a study of blood T cell repertoires in COVID-19. Participants, roughly 18 to 90 years old, spanned about two dozen US areas. Participant reports of clinical history set cohort assignment. The study counted Cohort 3 donors as recovered given two negative PCRs, clearance, or symptom resolution. This table comes from immunoSEQ multiplex PCR, and its TCRdb copy is limited to in-frame clones, with some not included. This sample has around 300,000 clones, with just under 90% found just once. The V segment lost 2 bases and the J segment 5 bases; nucleotides outside the gene matches: 5. The length of the CDR3 is 14 residues. Germline loops: CDR1 LGHDT, CDR2 YNNKEL (reference sequence).

Sequencing was carried out using PBMCs or T cells enriched from blood (not recorded which). V usage is TRBV3-1 (or the pseudogene TRBV3-2) and J usage is TRBJ2-5, with 7 nucleotides matching TRBD1. The source is an older woman who had recovered from COVID-19. Here the CDR3 DNA reads TGTGCCAGCAGCCAACGGGACAGCCGGGAGACCCAGTACTTC. Its protein is CASSQRDSRETQYF.